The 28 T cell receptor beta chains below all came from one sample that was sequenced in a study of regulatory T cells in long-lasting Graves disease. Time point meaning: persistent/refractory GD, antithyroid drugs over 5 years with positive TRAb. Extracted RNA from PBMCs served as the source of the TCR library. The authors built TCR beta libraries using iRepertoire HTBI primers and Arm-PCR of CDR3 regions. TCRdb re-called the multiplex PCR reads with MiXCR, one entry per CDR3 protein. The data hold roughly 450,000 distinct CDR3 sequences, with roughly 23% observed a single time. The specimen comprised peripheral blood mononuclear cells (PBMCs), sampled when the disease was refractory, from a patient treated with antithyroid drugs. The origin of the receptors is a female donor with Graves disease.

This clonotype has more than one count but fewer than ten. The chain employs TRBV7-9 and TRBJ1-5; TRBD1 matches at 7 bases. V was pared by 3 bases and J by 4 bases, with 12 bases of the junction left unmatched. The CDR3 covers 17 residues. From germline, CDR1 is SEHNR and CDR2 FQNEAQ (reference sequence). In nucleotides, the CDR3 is TGTGCCAGCAGCTTTCTCTCTGGGGACAGTTCAAATCAGCCCCAGCATTTT. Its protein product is CASSFLSGDSSNQPQHF.

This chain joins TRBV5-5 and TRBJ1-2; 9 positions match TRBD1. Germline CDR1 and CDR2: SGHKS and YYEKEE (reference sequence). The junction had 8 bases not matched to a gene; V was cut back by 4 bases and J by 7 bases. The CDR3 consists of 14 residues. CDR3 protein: CASSRPGQGGGYTF. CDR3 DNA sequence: TGTGCCAGCAGCCGGCCGGGACAGGGAGGTGGCTACACCTTC.

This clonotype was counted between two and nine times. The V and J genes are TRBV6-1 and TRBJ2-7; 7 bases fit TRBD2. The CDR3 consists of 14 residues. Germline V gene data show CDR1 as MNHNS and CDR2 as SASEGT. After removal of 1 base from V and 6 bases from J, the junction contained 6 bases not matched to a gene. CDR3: CASSEGDYPLEQYF. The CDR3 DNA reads TGTGCCAGCAGTGAAGGGGACTACCCTCTCGAGCAGTACTTC.

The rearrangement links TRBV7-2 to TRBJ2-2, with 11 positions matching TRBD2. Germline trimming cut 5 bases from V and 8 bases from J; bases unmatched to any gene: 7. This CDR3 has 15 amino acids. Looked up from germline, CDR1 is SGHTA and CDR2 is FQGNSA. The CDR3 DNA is TGTGCCAGCAGCCGACTAGCGGGGAACTGGGGGGAGCTGTTTTTT. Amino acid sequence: CASSRLAGNWGELFF. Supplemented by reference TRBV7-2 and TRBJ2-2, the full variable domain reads GAGVSQSPSNKVTEKGKDVELRCDPISGHTALYWYRQSLGQGLEFLIYFQGNSAPDKSGLPSDRFSAERTGGSVSTLTIQRTQQEDSAVYLCASSRLAGNWGELFFGEGSRLTVL.

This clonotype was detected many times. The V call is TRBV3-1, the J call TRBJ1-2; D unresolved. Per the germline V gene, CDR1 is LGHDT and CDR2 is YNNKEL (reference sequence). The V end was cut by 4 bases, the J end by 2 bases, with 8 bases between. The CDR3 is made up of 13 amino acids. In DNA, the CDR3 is TGTGCCAGCAGCCCGACATCGAACTATGGCTACACCTTC. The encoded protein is CASSPTSNYGYTF.

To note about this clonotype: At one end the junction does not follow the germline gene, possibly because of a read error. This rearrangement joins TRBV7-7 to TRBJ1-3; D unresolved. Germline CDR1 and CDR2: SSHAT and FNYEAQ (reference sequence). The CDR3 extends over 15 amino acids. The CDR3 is CASSPSTGTGNTIYF. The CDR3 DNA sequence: TGTGCTAGCAGCCCGTCCACGGGGACTGGAAACACCATATATTTT.

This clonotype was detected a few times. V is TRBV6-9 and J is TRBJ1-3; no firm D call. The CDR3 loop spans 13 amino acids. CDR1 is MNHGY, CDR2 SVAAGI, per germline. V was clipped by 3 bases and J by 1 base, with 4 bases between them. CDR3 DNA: TGTGCCAGCAGTTACGGGTCTGGAAACACCATATATTTT. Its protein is CASSYGSGNTIYF.

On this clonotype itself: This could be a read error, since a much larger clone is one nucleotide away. CDR3 sequence: CSARWGLGETQETQYF. DNA for the CDR3: TGCAGTGCTAGGTGGGGACTCGGGGAGACCCAAGAGACCCAGTACTTC. V and J are TRBV20-1 and TRBJ2-5, with D possibly TRBD2 on 6 matching bases. From germline, CDR1 is DFQATT and CDR2 SNEGSKA (reference sequence). The CDR3 has 16 amino acids. V was trimmed by 3 bases and J by 1 base, leaving 18 bases between them.

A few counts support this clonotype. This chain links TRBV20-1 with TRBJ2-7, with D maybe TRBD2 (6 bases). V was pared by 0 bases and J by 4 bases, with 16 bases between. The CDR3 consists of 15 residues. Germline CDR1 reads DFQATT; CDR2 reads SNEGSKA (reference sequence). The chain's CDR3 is CSARDLRRERYEQYF. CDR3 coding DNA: TGCAGTGCTAGAGATCTTAGGCGGGAAAGGTACGAGCAGTACTTC.

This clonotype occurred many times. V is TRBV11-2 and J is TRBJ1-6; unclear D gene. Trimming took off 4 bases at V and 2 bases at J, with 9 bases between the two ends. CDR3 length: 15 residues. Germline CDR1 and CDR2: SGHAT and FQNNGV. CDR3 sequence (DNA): TGTGCCAGCAGCTACCCGGCGGCCTATAATTCACCCCTCCACTTT. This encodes CASSYPAAYNSPLHF.

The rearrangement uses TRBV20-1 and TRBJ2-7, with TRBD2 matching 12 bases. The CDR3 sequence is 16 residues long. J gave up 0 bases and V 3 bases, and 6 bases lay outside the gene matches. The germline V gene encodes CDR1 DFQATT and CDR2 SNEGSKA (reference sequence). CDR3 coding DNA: TGCAGTGCTAGCGGGACTAGCGGGCGGCTCTCCTACGAGCAGTACTTC. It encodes CSASGTSGRLSYEQYF.

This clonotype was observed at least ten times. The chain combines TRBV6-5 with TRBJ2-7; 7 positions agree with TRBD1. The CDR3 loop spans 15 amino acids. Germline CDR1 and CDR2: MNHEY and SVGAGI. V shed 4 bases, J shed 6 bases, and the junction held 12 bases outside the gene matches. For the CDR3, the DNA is TGTGCCAGCAGTTCAGTCGGGACAGCTGCTCTCGAGCAGTACTTC. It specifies CASSSVGTAALEQYF.

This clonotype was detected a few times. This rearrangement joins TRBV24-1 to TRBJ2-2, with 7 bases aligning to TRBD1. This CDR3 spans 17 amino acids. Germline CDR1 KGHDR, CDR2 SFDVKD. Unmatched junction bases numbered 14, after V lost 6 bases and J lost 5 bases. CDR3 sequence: CATSYYTGASSTGELFF. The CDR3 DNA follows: TGTGCCACCAGTTATTATACAGGGGCGTCTTCTACCGGGGAGCTGTTTTTT.

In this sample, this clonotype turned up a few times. CDR3: CSAGTGEAYNEQFF. The CDR3 nucleotides are TGCAGTGCTGGGACAGGGGAAGCCTACAATGAGCAGTTCTTC. The rearrangement uses TRBV20-1 and TRBJ2-1; 10 bases line up with TRBD1. J gave up 2 bases and V 5 bases, and 3 bases lay outside the gene matches. This CDR3 contains 14 residues. CDR1 is DFQATT, CDR2 SNEGSKA, per germline (reference sequence).

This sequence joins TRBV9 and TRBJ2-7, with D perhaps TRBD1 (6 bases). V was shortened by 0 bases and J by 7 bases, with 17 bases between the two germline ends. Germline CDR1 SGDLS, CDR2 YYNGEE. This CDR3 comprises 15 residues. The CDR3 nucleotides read TGTGCCAGCAGCGTAGATGGGGCAGGGGATCGAGAGCAGTACTTC. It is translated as CASSVDGAGDREQYF.

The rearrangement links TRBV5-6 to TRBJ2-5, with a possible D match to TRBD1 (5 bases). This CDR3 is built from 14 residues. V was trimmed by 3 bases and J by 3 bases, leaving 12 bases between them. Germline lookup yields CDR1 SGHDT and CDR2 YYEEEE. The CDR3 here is CASSWGLGEETQYF. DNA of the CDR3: TGTGCCAGCAGCTGGGGTCTAGGGGAAGAGACCCAGTACTTC.

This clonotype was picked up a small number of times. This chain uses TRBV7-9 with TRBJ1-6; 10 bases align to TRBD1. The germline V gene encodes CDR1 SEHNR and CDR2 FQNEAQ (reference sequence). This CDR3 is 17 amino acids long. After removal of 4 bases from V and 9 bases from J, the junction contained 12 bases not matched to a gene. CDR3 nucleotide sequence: TGTGCCAGCAGCTCCTTACCGTACCGGGACAGGGGTTCACCCCTCCACTTT. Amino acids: CASSSLPYRDRGSPLHF.

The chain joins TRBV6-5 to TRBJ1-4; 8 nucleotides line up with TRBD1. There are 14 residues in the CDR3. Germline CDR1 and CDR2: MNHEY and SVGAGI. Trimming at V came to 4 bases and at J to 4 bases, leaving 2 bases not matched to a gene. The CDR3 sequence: CASSSQGVNEKLFF. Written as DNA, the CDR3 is TGTGCCAGCAGTTCACAGGGGGTTAATGAAAAACTGTTTTTT.

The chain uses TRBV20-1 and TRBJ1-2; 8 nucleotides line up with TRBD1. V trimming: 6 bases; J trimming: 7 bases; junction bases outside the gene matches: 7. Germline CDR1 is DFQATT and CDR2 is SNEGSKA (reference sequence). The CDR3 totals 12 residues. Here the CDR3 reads CSAPTGARGYTF. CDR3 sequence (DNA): TGCAGTGCCCCGACAGGGGCTCGTGGCTACACCTTC.

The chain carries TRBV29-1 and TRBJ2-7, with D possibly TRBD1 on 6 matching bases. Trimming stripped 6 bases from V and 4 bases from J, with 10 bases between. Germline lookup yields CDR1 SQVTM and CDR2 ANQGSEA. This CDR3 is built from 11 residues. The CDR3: CSVVDRYEQYF. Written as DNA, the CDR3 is TGCAGCGTGGTGGACAGATACGAGCAGTACTTC.

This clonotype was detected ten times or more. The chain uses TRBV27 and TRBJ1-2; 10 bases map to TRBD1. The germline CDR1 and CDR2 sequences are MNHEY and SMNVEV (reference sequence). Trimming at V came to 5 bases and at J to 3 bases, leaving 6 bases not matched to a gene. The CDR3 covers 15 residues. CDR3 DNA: TGTGCCAGCAGTGGGAGGGACAGGGGAGACTATGGCTACACCTTC. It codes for CASSGRDRGDYGYTF.

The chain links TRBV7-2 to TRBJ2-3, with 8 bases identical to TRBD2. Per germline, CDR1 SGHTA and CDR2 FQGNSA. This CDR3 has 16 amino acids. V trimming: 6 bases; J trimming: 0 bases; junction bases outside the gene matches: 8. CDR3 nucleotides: TGTGCCAGCAGGCACGGGGGGGTCACTAGCACAGATACGCAGTATTTT. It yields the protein CASRHGGVTSTDTQYF. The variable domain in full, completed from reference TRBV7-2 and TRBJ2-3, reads GAGVSQSPSNKVTEKGKDVELRCDPISGHTALYWYRQSLGQGLEFLIYFQGNSAPDKSGLPSDRFSAERTGGSVSTLTIQRTQQEDSAVYLCASRHGGVTSTDTQYFGPGTRLTVL.

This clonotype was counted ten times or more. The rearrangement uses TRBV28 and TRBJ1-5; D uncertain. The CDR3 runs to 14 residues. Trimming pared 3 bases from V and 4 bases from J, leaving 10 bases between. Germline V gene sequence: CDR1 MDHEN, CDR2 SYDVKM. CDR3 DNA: TGTGCCAGCAGTTTTTATTCGCTAAATCAGCCCCAGCATTTT. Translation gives CASSFYSLNQPQHF. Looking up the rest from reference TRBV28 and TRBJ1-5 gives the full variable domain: DVKVTQSSRYLVKRTGEKVFLECVQDMDHENMFWYRQDPGLGLRLIYFSYDVKMKEKGDIPEGYSVSREKKERFSLILESASTNQTSMYLCASSFYSLNQPQHFGDGTRLSIL.

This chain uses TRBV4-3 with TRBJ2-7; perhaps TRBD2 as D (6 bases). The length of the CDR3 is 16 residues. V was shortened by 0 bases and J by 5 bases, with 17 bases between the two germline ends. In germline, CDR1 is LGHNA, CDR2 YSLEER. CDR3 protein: CASSQERRGSVNEQYF. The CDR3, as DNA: TGCGCCAGCAGCCAAGAACGGCGGGGCTCGGTCAACGAGCAGTACTTC.

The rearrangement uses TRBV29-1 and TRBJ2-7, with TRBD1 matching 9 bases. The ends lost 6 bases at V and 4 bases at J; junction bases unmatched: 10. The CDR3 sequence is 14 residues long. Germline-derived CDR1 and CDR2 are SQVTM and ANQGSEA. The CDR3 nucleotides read TGCAGCGTCGACTCCGGGACAGGGTATTACGAGCAGTACTTC. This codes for CSVDSGTGYYEQYF.

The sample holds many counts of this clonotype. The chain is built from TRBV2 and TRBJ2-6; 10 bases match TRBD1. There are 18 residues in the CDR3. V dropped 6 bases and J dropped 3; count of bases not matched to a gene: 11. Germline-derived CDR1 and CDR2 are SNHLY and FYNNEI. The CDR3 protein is CASSRQGASLVGANVLTF. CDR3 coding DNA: TGTGCCAGCAGCCGACAGGGGGCTTCTTTGGTTGGGGCCAACGTCCTGACTTTC.

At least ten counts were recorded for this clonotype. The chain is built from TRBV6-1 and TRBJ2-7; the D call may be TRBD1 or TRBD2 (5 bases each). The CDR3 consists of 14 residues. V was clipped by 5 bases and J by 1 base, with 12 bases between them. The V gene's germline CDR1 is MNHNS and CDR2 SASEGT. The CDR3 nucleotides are TGTGCCAGCAGTATCCGGGACGCGTCCTACGAGCAGTACTTC. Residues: CASSIRDASYEQYF.

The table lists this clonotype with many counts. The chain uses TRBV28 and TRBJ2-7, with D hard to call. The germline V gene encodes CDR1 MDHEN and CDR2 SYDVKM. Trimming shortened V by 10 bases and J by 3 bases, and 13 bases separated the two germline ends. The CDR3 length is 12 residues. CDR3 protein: CAISILNYEQYF. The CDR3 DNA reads TGTGCCATCTCGATCCTGAACTACGAGCAGTACTTC.